This TCR beta chain was obtained from a study of T-cell reconstitution after alpha-beta-depleted transplantation in children. This clonotype was found a few times. As it was prepared, the TCRbeta library received unique molecular identifiers. TCRdb recomputed calls from the PCR reads with MiXCR, one row per CDR3 protein. The repertoire holds 450,000 to 600,000 distinct CDR3 sequences, with over 9.5% as singletons. The material was PBMCs, obtained before TCRalphabeta/CD19-depleted stem cell transplant. The clonotype originates from a child between 2 and 9 years old with inherited bone marrow failure, due to receive a stem cell transplant.

Here the CDR3 DNA reads TGCGCCAGCAGCCCAGGGACAGGGGGCCCCAATGAGCAGTTCTTC. It translates to CASSPGTGGPNEQFF. The gene calls are TRBV5-1 and TRBJ2-1; 12 nucleotides agree with TRBD1. V was pared by 4 bases and J by 6 bases, with 5 bases of the junction left unmatched. The CDR3 consists of 15 residues. The germline CDR1 and CDR2 sequences are SGHRS and YFSETQ.